This is a list of T cell receptor beta chains from one sample in a study of T-cell reconstitution after alpha-beta-depleted transplantation in children. TCRdb itself ran the PCR reads through MiXCR, one entry per CDR3 protein. The data show around 450,000 distinct CDR3 sequences, approximately 42% seen once. Sequencing was performed on PBMCs, taken before TCRalphabeta/CD19-depleted stem cell transplant. The receptors stem from a girl aged 2 to 10 with aplastic anemia, due to receive a stem cell transplant. CDR3s include the opening cysteine and the closing phenylalanine or tryptophan. Each record gives: V gene, J gene, D gene, clone size, CDR3 DNA, CDR3 protein. The D gene is left open where the match is weak. Not all rows give a size; the values are once, few, many and, for expanded clones, a class.

V: TRBV29-1
J: TRBJ2-1
D: NA
size: NA
DNA: TGCAGCGCCCAGGGAGCGAATGAGCAGTTCTTC
CDR3: CSAQGANEQFF

V: TRBV28
J: TRBJ2-1
D: NA
size: once
DNA: TGTGCCAGCGCTAGTAGGGTCAATGAGCAGTTCTTC
CDR3: CASASRVNEQFF

V: TRBV3-1
J: TRBJ1-1
D: NA
size: few
DNA: TGTGCCAGCAGCCGCGGGGGGTTCTCTGGCGAAGCTTTCTTT
CDR3: CASSRGGFSGEAFF

V: TRBV7-2
J: TRBJ2-2
D: NA
size: NA
DNA: TGTGCCAGCAGCTTAGCGCGGACAGTGAACACCGGGGAGCTGTTTTTT
CDR3: CASSLARTVNTGELFF

V: TRBV6-5
J: TRBJ2-5
D: NA
size: few
DNA: TGTGCCAGCAGTTACCGCGGGCTTCAAGGGACCCAGTACTTC
CDR3: CASSYRGLQGTQYF

V: TRBV28
J: TRBJ2-3
D: TRBD2
size: many
DNA: TGTGCCAGCAGTCCTGGGACTAGGGCAGTCACAGATACGCAGTATTTT
CDR3: CASSPGTRAVTDTQYF

V: TRBV28
J: TRBJ1-2
D: NA
size: NA
DNA: TGTGCCAGCAGTTTAACTGGTGGCTACACCTTC
CDR3: CASSLTGGYTF

V: TRBV6-6
J: TRBJ1-1
D: NA
size: few
DNA: TGTGCCAGCACCGTCCTGGGGAGAACTGAAGCTTTCTTT
CDR3: CASTVLGRTEAFF

V: TRBV5-1
J: TRBJ2-7
D: NA
size: few
DNA: TGCGCCAGCAGCCTCTCCGAGGGGGAGCAGTACTTC
CDR3: CASSLSEGEQYF

V: TRBV29-1
J: TRBJ2-2
D: NA
size: few
DNA: TGCAGCGTGAGGAGGGCAGCCGGGGAGCTGTTTTTT
CDR3: CSVRRAAGELFF

V: TRBV11-2
J: TRBJ2-7
D: NA
size: many
DNA: TGTGCCAGCAGTTTGGGGGCTACCTTGGCCTACGAGCAGTACTTC
CDR3: CASSLGATLAYEQYF

V: TRBV20-1
J: TRBJ2-7
D: NA
size: NA
DNA: TGCAGTGCTTGTCTTGAGGGGTTCCCCTACGAGCAGTACTTC
CDR3: CSACLEGFPYEQYF

V: TRBV5-1
J: TRBJ2-3
D: NA
size: NA
DNA: TGCGCCAGCAGCTTAAACAGGGAGAACACAGATACGCAGTATTTT
CDR3: CASSLNRENTDTQYF

V: TRBV10-3
J: TRBJ2-7
D: NA
size: NA
DNA: TGTGCCATCAGCGCATCAGCCTACGAGCAGTACTTC
CDR3: CAISASAYEQYF

V: TRBV4-2
J: TRBJ2-7
D: NA
size: many
DNA: TGTGCCAGCAGCCAAGATATTGGGAGAGGCGAGCAGTACTTC
CDR3: CASSQDIGRGEQYF

V: TRBV6-1
J: TRBJ2-4
D: TRBD1
size: NA
DNA: TGTGCCAGCAGCGGGTTCACCGGGACAGGGAAAAACATTCAGTACTTC
CDR3: CASSGFTGTGKNIQYF

V: TRBV9
J: TRBJ2-7
D: NA
size: NA
DNA: TGTGCCAGCTCCCCGGAGGGGCACTCCTACGAGCAGTACTTC
CDR3: CASSPEGHSYEQYF

V: TRBV7-2
J: TRBJ2-1
D: TRBD2
size: NA
DNA: TGTGCCAGCCGAGCGGGAGGGCCTCACCATGAGCAGTTCTTC
CDR3: CASRAGGPHHEQFF

V: TRBV20-1
J: TRBJ2-5
D: TRBD2
size: NA
DNA: TGCAGTGCTAGAGCGGACTTTTGGGAGGGTGGGGAGACCCAGTACTTC
CDR3: CSARADFWEGGETQYF

V: TRBV28
J: TRBJ2-4
D: TRBD2
size: NA
DNA: TGTGCCAGCAGTTCCGGACTAGCGGGAGGGCCGGCCAAAAACATTCAGTACTTC
CDR3: CASSSGLAGGPAKNIQYF

V: TRBV7-9
J: TRBJ2-5
D: NA
size: NA
DNA: TGTGCCAGCAGCCTAGGGGTCGGGTTGGAGACCCAGTACTTC
CDR3: CASSLGVGLETQYF

V: TRBV20-1
J: TRBJ1-5
D: NA
size: once
DNA: TGCAGTGCTAGGAAACTAGTTAGCAATCAGCCCCAGCATTTT
CDR3: CSARKLVSNQPQHF

V: TRBV5-5
J: TRBJ1-4
D: NA
size: once
DNA: TGTGCCAGCAGCTTCCCGGAGAGGGTTGTGGACGAAAAACTGTTTTTT
CDR3: CASSFPERVVDEKLFF